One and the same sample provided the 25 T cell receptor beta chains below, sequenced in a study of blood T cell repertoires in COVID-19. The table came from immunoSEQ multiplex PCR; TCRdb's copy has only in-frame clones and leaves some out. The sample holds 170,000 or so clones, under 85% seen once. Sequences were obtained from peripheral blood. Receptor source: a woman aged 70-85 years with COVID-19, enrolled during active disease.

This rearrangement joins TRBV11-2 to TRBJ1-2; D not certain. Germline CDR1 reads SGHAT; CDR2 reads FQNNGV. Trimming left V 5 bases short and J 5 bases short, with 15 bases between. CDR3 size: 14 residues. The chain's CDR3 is CASSPERAAYGYTF. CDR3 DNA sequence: TGTGCCAGCAGCCCAGAGAGGGCAGCATATGGCTACACCTTC.

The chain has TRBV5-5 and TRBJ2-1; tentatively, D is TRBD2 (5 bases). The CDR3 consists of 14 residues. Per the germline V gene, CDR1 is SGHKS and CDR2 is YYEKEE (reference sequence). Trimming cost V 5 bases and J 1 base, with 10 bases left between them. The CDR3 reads CASRLGFSYNEQFF. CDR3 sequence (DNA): TGTGCCAGCAGACTAGGGTTTTCCTACAATGAGCAGTTCTTC.

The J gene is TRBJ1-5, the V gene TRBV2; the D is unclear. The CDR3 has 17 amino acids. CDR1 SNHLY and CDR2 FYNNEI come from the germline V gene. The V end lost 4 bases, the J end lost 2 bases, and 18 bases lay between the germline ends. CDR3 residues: CASSAPDRGVRNQPQHF. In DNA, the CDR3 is TGTGCCAGCAGTGCTCCGGACCGGGGTGTTCGCAATCAGCCCCAGCATTTT.

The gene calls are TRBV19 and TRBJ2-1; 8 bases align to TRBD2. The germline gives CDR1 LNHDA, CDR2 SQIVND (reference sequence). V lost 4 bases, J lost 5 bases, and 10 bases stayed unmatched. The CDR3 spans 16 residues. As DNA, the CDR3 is TGTGCCAGTAGTACCTGGGTTACTAGCGGAAACAATGAGCAGTTCTTC. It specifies CASSTWVTSGNNEQFF.

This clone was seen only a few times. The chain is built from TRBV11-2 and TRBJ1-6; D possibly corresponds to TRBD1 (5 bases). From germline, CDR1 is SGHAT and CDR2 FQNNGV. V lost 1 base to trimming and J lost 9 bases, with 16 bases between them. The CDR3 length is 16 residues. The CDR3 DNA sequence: TGTGCCAGCAGCTTAGGAGGTGGCAGGGAAGGTTCACCCCTCCACTTT. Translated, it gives CASSLGGGREGSPLHF.

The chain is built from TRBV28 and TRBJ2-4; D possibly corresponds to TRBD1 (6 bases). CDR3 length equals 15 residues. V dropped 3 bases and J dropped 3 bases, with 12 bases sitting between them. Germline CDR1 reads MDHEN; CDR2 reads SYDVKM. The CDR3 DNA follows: TGTGCCAGCAGTTTTGGGGGCATGGACAAAAACATTCAGTACTTC. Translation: CASSFGGMDKNIQYF.

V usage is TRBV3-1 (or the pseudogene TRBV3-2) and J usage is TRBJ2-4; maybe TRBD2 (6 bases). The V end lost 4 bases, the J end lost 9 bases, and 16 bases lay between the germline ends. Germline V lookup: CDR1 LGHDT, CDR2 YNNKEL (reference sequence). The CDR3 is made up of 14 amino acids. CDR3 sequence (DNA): TGTGCCAGCAGCCGCCGACTAGACGTGGCCATTCAGTACTTC. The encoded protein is CASSRRLDVAIQYF.

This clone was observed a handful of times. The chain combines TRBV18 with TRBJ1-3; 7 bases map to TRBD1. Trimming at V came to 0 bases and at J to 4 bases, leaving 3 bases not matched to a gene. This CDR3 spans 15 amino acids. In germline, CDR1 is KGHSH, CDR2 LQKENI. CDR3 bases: TGTGCCAGCTCACCACCGCGACAGGGCGGAAACACCATATATTTT. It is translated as CASSPPRQGGNTIYF.

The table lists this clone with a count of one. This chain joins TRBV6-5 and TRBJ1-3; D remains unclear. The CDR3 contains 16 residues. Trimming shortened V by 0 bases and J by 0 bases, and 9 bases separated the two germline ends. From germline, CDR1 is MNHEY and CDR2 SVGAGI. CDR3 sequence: CASSYSIRSSGNTIYF. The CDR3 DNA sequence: TGTGCCAGCAGTTACTCGATTAGGAGCTCTGGAAACACCATATATTTT.

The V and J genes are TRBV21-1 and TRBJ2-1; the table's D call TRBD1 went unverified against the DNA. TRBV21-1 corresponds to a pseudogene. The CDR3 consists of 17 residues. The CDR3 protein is CASSQGARASSYNEQFF. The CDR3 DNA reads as TGTGCCAGCAGCCAAGGTGCCAGGGCCAGCTCCTACAATGAGCAGTTCTTC.

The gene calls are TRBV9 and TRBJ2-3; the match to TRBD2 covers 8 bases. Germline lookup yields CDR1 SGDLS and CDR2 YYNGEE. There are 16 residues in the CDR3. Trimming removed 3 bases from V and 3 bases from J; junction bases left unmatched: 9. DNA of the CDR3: TGTGCCAGCAGCGGGTTAGCGGGAAGAAATACAGATACGCAGTATTTT. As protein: CASSGLAGRNTDTQYF.

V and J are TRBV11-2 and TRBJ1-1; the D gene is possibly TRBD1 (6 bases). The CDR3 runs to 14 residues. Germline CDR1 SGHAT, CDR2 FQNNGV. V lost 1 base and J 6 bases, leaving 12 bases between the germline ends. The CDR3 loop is CASSLVQGRAEAFF. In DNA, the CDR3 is TGTGCCAGCAGCTTAGTTCAGGGGCGGGCTGAAGCTTTCTTT.

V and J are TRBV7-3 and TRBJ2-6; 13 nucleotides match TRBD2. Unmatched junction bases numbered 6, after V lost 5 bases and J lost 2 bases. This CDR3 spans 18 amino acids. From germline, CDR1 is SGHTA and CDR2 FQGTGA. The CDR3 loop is CASSPLGLAGAGANVLTF. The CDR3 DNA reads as TGTGCCAGCAGCCCCTTAGGACTAGCGGGAGCTGGGGCCAACGTCCTGACTTTC. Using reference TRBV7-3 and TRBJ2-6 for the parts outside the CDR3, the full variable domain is GAGVSQTPSNKVTEKGKYVELRCDPISGHTALYWYRQSLGQGPEFLIYFQGTGAADDSGLPNDRFFAVRPEGSVSTLKIQRTERGDSAVYLCASSPLGLAGAGANVLTFGAGSRLTVL.

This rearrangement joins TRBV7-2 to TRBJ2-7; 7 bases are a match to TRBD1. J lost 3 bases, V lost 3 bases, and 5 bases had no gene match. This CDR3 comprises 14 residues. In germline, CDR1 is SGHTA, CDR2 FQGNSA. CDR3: CASSFGTAIYEQYF. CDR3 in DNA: TGTGCCAGCAGCTTTGGGACAGCCATCTACGAGCAGTACTTC.

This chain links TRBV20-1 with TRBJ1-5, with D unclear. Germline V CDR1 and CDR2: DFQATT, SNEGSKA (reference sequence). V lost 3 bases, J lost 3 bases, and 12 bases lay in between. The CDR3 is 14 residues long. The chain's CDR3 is CSASTASHNQPQHF. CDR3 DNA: TGCAGTGCTAGTACAGCATCTCACAATCAGCCCCAGCATTTT.

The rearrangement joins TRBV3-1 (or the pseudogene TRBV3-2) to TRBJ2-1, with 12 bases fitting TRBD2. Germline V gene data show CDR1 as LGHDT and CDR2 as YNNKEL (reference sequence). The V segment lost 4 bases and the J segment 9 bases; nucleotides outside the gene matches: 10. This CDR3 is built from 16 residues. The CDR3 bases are TGTGCCAGCAGCCGGGCTAAACTAGCGGGAGGCTCTGAGCAGTTCTTC. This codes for CASSRAKLAGGSEQFF.

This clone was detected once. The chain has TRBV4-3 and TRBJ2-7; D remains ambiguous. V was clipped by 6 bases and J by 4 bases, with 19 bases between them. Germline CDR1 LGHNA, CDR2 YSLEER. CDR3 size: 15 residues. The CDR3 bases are TGCGCCAGCAGTATAAAATACGAACCCTATTACGAGCAGTACTTC. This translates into CASSIKYEPYYEQYF.

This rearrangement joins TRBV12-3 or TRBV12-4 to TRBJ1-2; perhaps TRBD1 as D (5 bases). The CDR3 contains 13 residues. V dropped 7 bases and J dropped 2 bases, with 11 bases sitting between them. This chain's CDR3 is CASIAGGNYGYTF. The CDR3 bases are TGTGCCAGCATCGCCGGGGGGAACTATGGCTACACCTTC.

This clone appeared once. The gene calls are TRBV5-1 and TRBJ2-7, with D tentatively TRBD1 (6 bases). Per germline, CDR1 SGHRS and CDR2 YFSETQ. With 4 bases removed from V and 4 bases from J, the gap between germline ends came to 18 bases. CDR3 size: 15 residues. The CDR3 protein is CASSPIQGQSYEQYF. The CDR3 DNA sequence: TGCGCCAGCAGCCCTATCCAAGGACAGTCTTACGAGCAGTACTTC.

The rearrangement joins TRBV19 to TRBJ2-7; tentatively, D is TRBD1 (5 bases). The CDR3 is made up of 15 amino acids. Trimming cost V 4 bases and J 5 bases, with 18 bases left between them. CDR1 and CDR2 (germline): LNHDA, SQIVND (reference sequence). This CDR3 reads CASSKSRGIEDEQYF. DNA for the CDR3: TGTGCCAGTAGTAAGTCTAGGGGAATTGAGGACGAGCAGTACTTC.

The CDR3 bases are TGTGCCAGCAGTGACTTGCGCGGGAGGGCCGTGAATGAGCAGTTCTTC. Translated: CASSDLRGRAVNEQFF. V is TRBV6-4 and J is TRBJ2-1; TRBD2 agrees at 9 bases. J was trimmed by 7 bases and V by 1 base; bases with no gene match: 8. The CDR3 runs to 16 residues. CDR1 and CDR2 from the germline V gene are MRHNA and SNTAGT.

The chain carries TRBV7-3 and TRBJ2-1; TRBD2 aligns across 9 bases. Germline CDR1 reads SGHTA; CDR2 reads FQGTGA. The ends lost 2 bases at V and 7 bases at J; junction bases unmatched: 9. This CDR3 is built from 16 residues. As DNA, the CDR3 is TGTGCCAGCAGCTTACGTGCGGGAGGGCCGGGGAATGAGCAGTTCTTC. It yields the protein CASSLRAGGPGNEQFF. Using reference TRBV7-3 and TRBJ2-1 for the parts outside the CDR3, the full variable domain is GAGVSQTPSNKVTEKGKYVELRCDPISGHTALYWYRQSLGQGPEFLIYFQGTGAADDSGLPNDRFFAVRPEGSVSTLKIQRTERGDSAVYLCASSLRAGGPGNEQFFGPGTRLTVL.

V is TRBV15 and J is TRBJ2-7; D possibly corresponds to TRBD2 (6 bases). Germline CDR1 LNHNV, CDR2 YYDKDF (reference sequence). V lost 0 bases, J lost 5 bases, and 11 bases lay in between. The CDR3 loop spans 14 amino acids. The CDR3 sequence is CATSREGGDHEQYF. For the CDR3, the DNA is TGTGCCACCAGCAGAGAGGGGGGAGATCACGAGCAGTACTTC.

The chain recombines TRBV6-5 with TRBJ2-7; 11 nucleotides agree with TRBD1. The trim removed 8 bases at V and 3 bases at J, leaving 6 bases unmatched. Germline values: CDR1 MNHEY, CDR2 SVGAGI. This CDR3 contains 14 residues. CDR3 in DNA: TGTGCCAGCGCAAGGGGACAGGGGGGCTACGAGCAGTACTTC. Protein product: CASARGQGGYEQYF.

CDR3 residues: CASSLDFSGNTIYF. In DNA form, the CDR3 reads TGCGCCAGCAGCTTAGACTTCTCTGGAAACACCATATATTTT. The chain carries TRBV5-1 and TRBJ1-3; D unresolved. Germline CDR1 and CDR2: SGHRS and YFSETQ. V was shortened by 2 bases and J by 0 bases, with 6 bases between the two germline ends. This CDR3 region has 14 residues.